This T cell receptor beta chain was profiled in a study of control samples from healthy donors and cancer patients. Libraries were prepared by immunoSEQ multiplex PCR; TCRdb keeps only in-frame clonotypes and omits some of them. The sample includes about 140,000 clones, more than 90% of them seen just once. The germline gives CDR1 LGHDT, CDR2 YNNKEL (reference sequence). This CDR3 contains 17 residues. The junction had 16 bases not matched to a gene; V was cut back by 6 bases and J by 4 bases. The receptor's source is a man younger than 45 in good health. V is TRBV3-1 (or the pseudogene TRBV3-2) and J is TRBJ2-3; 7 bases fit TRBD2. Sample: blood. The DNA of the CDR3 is TGTGCCAGCAGGAACTGGGGCGGGAGAAAGTCAGCAGATACGCAGTATTTT. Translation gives CASRNWGGRKSADTQYF.